A selection of T cell receptor beta chains follows, all from one sample in a study of blood T cell repertoires in COVID-19. Data came from immunoSEQ multiplex PCR; TCRdb stores just in-frame clones and leaves some out. The sample holds 150,000 or so clones, approximately 83% seen once. Specimen: peripheral blood. These receptors originate from a woman aged 55-70 years with acute or convalescent COVID-19. CDR3s leave out the opening cysteine and the closing phenylalanine or tryptophan.

TRBJ2-3,TRBV4-3,ASSQDVGRLRDTQY
TRBJ1-4,TRBV5-1,ASSFGTNEKLF
TRBJ2-3,TRBV11-3,ASSLGITDTQY
TRBJ1-6,TRBV4-3,ASSQAQSSYNSPLH
TRBJ2-7,TRBV5-6,ASSFPEPYEQY
TRBJ1-1,TRBV2,ASLVSTEAF
TRBJ2-1,TRBV5-1,ASSPRQPSYNEQF
TRBJ2-3,TRBV4-3,ASSLGQGALFSTDTQY
TRBJ2-1,TRBV3-1/TRBV3-2,ASSQDITFYNEQF
TRBJ1-5,TRBV5-1,ASSRAGNSNQPQH
TRBJ1-4,TRBV6-1,ASSERRGTGVSTNEKLF
TRBJ1-2,TRBV19,ASRQGYGYT
TRBJ1-1,TRBV3-1/TRBV3-2,AGGASEAF
TRBJ1-5,TRBV19,ASSMGSRGHQPQH
TRBJ1-2,TRBV2,ASSATGGDGYT
TRBJ1-4,TRBV29-1,SVSPQGTTNEKLF
TRBJ2-3,TRBV10-3,AISESLYSADTQY
TRBJ1-1,TRBV5-1,ASSLQGLPNTEAF
TRBJ2-3,TRBV4-2,ASSLLAGDLTDTQY
TRBJ2-3,TRBV5-4,ASSSSGGRPSTDTQY
TRBJ2-3,TRBV5-1,ASRERGGSGDTQY
TRBJ1-3,TRBV7-2,ASSPIGDRPGNTIY
TRBJ1-6,TRBV6-2/TRBV6-3,ASSIGLRGNSPLH
TRBJ2-3,TRBV15,ATSSWFGTSGTGTQY
TRBJ2-3,TRBV19,ASSIVREQRQY
TRBJ2-5,TRBV7-7,ASSHSFGTRQETQY
TRBJ1-1,TRBV6-2/TRBV6-3,ASSPVPGQGSTEAF
TRBJ2-2,TRBV4-3,ASSQVQGAGGELF
TRBJ2-3,TRBV5-5,ASSLIQGGTDTQY